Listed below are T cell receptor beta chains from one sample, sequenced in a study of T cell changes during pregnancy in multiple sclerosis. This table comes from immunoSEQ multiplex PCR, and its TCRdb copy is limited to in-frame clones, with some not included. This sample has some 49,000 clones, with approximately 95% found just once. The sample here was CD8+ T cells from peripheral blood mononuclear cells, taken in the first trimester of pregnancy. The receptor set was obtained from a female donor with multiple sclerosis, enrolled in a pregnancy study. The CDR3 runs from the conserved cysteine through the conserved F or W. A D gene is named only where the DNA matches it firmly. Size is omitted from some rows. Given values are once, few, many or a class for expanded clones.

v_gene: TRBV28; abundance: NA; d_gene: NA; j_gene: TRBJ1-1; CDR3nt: TGTGCCAGCAGTTCGGGGTCGTTTCAAGCTTTCTTT; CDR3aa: CASSSGSFQAFF
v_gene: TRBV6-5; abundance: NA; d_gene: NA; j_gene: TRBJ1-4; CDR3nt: TGTGCCAGCAGTTACGGGGGGGGCGATTCCGAAAAACTGTTTTTT; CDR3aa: CASSYGGGDSEKLFF
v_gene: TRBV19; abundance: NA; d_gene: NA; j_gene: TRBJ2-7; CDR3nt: TGTGCCAGTAGTTACCGCACAACCTACGAGCAGTACTTC; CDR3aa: CASSYRTTYEQYF
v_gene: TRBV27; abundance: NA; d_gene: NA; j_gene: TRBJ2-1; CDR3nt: TGTGCCAGCAGTCATCGAGCCCCCGATGAGCAGTTCTTC; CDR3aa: CASSHRAPDEQFF
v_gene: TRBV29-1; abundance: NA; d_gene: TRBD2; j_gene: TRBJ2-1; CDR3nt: TGCAGCGTTACAACTAGCGGTAGCTCCTACAATGAGCAGTTCTTC; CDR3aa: CSVTTSGSSYNEQFF
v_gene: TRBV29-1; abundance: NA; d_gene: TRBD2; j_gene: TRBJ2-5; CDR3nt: TGCAGCGCCCGAGGGGAGGGACAGACCCAGTACTTC; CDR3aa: CSARGEGQTQYF
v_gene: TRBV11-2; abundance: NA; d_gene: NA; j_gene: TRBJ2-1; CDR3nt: TGTGCCAGCAGCCAGGGCGGAGACAATGAGCAGTTCTTC; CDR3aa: CASSQGGDNEQFF
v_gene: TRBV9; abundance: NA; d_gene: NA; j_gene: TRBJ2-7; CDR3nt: TGTGCCAGCAGCGACGACTCCCACGAGCAGTACTTC; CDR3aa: CASSDDSHEQYF
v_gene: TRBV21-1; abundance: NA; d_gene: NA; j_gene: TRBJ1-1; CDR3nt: TGTGCCAGCAGCGTGGAGTTTGGGACTGAAGCTTTCTTT; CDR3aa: CASSVEFGTEAFF
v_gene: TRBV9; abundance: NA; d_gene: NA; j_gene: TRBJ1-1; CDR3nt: TGTGCCAGCAGCGCGGGGGGGTTGGGTAGTACTGAAGCTTTCTTT; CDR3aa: CASSAGGLGSTEAFF
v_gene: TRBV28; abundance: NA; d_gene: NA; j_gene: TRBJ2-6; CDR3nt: TGTGCCAGCAGTTTACGGGGGGCCAACGTCCTGACTTTC; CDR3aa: CASSLRGANVLTF
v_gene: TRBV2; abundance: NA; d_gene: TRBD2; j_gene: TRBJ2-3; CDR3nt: TGTGCCAGCTGGACTAGCGGGGACGTCACAGATACGCAGTATTTT; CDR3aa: CASWTSGDVTDTQYF
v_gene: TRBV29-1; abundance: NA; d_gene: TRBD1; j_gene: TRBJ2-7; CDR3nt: TGCAGCGTTGAAGGGGGGGACAGGGGAAGCGGCGAGCAGTACTTC; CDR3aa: CSVEGGDRGSGEQYF
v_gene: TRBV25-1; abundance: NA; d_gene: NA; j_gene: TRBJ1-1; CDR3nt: TGTGCCAGCAGTGAATATGGGGAGGGCACTGAAGCTTTCTTT; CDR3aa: CASSEYGEGTEAFF
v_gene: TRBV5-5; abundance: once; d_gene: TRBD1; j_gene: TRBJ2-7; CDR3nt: TGTGCCAGCAGCTCACAATGGGACAGGGGTGGCTACGAGCAGTACTTC; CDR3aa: CASSSQWDRGGYEQYF
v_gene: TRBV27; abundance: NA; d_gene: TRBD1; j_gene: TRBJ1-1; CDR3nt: TGTGCCAGCAGTTTATTCAGGGGGAGGAGGGCGGACACTGAAGCTTTCTTT; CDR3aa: CASSLFRGRRADTEAFF
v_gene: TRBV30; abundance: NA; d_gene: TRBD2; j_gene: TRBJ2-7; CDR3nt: TGTGCCTGGAATAAGGGACTAGCGGGAGTCCACGAGCAGTACTTC; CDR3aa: CAWNKGLAGVHEQYF
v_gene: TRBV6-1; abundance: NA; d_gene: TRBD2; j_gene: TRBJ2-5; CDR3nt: TGTGCCAGCAGTTTTATGCGGGAGGAAGAGACCCAGTACTTC; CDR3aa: CASSFMREEETQYF
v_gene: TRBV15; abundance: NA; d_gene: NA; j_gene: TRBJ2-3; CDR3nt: TGTGCCACCAGCCCGAGGGGGGGGACTAGCACAGATACGCAGTATTTT; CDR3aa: CATSPRGGTSTDTQYF
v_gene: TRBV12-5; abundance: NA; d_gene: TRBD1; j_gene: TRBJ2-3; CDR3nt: TGTGCTAGTGGTCCGGGGACAGGGAGGGCAGATACGCAGTATTTT; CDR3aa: CASGPGTGRADTQYF
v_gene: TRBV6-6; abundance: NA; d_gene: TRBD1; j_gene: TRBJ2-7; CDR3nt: TGTGCCAGCAGTCCGACAGGGGGCCCTGGAGAGCAGTACTTC; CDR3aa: CASSPTGGPGEQYF
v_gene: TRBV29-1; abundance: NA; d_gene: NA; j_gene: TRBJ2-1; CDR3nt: TGCAGCGTTGACACGGCTGGACTGCTGTTGGGTGAGCAGTTCTTC; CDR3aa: CSVDTAGLLLGEQFF
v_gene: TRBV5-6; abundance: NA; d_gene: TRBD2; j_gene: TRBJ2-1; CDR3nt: TGTGCCAGCAGCCTAAGGACTAGCGGGAGGGCCGGAGGCAATGAGCAGTTCTTC; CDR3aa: CASSLRTSGRAGGNEQFF
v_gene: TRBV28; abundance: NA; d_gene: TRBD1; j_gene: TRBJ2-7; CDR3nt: TGTGCTTGCCGGGACAGGGGGTACGAGCAGTACTTC; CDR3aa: CACRDRGYEQYF
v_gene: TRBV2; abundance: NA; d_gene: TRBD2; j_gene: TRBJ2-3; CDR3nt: TGTGCCAGCAGCCCGACTAGCGGTGACACAGATACGCAGTATTTT; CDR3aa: CASSPTSGDTDTQYF
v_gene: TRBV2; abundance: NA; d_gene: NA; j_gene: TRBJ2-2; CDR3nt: TGTGCCAGCAGTGAGTTAACCCCAGGGACCGGGGAGCTGTTTTTT; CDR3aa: CASSELTPGTGELFF
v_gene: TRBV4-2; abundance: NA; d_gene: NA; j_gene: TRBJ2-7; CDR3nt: TGTGCCAGCAGCGCAGGGGGGCTGTACGAGCAGTACTTC; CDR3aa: CASSAGGLYEQYF
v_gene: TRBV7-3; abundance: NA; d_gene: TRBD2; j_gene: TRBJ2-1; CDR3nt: TGTGCCAGCAGCTTAATCGGGGCGGGAGTTAGCAATGAGCAGTTCTTC; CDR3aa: CASSLIGAGVSNEQFF
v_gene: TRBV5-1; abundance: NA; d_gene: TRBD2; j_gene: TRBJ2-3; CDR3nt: TGCGCCAGCAGCTGGGGACTAGCGGGGGGCACAGATACGCAGTATTTT; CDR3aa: CASSWGLAGGTDTQYF
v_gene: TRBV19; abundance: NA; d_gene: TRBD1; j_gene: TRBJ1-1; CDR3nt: TGTGCCAGTAGTACAGGGGGGAGCACTGAAGCTTTCTTT; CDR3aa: CASSTGGSTEAFF
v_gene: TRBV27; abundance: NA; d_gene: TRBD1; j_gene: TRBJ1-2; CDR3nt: TGTGCCAGCAGTCCGCCAGGGGGCGGTCGTCATGGCTACACCTTC; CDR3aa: CASSPPGGGRHGYTF
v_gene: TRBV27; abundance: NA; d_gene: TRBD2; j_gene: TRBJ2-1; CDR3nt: TGTGCCAGCACTTTTAGCGGGGGGTACAATGAGCAGTTCTTC; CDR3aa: CASTFSGGYNEQFF
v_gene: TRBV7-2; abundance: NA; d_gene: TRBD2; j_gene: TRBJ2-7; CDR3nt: TGTGCCAGCAGCTTTGGCCTAGCGGGACCCTACGAGCAGTACTTC; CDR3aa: CASSFGLAGPYEQYF
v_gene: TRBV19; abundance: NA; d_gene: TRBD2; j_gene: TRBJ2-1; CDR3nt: TGTGCCAGTAGGGAACTAGCGGGAGGGTACAATGAGCAGTTCTTC; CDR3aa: CASRELAGGYNEQFF
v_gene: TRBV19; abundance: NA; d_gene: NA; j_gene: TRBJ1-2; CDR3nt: TGTGCCAGTACCCTCGACAGGTCTAACTATGGCTACACCTTC; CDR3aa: CASTLDRSNYGYTF
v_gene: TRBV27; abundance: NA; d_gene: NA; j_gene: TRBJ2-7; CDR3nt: TGTGCCAGCAGCCCCTTTGTAGGGGAGGCCGAGCAGTACTTC; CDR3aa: CASSPFVGEAEQYF
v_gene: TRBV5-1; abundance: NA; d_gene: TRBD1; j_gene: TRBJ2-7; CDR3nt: TGCGCCAGCAGCACTGCTGAGACAGGGGGCTTCGACGAGCAGTACTTC; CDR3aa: CASSTAETGGFDEQYF
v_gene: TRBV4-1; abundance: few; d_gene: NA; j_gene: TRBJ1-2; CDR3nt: TGCGCCAGCAGCCACGACAGTGGAGCTAACTATGGCTACACCTTC; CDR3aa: CASSHDSGANYGYTF
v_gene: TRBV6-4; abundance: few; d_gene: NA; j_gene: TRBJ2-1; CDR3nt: TGTGCCAGCAGTGACTCTAGCGGCTCCTACAATGAGCAGTTCTTC; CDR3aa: CASSDSSGSYNEQFF
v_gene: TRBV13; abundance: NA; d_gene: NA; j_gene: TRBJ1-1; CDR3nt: TGTGCCAGCAGCGCCGGACAGACTGAAGCTTTCTTT; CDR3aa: CASSAGQTEAFF
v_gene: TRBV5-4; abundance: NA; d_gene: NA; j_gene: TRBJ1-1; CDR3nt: TGTGCCAGCAGCGGGGGGGGCGGCACTGAAGCTTTCTTT; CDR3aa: CASSGGGGTEAFF
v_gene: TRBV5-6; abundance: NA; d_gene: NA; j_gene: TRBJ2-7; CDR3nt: TGTGCCAGCAGCAGTGGTCAGGGATCCTACGAGCAGTACTTC; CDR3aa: CASSSGQGSYEQYF
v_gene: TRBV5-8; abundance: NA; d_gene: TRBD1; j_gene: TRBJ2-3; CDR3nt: TGTGCCAGCAGCGCCGACAGGGCAACAGGCACAGATACGCAGTATTTT; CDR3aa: CASSADRATGTDTQYF
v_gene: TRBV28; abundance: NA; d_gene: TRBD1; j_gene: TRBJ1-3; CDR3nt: TGTGCCAGCAGTTTAACAGGGGGCGCCGAGGGCACCATATATTTT; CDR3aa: CASSLTGGAEGTIYF
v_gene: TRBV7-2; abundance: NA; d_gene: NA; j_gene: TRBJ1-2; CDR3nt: TGTGCCAGCAGCCTTTTAGGGGGGGCCGAGTACTATGGCTACACCTTC; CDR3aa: CASSLLGGAEYYGYTF
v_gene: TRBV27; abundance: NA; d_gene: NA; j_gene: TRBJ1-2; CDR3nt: TGTGCCAGCAGTTTATCCGGACAGATCGGCTATGGCTACACCTTC; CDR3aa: CASSLSGQIGYGYTF
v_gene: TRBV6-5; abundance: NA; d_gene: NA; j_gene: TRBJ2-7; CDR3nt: TGTGCCAGCAGTCAGACAGGTGCATCCTACGAGCAGTACTTC; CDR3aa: CASSQTGASYEQYF
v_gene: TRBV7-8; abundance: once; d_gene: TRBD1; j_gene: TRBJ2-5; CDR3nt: TGTGCCAGCAGCTTAGTAGGGACAGGGAACCAAGAGACCCAGTACTTC; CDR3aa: CASSLVGTGNQETQYF
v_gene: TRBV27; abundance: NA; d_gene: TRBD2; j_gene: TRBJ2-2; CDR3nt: TGTGCCAGCAGTTTACACCTAATAGGGACTAGCGGGAGTCGGTCCGGGGAGCTGTTTTTT; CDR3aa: CASSLHLIGTSGSRSGELFF
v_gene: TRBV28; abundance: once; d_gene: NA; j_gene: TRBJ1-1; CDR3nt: TGTGCCAGCAGTTTATTCAGGGGCCTGAACACTGAAGCTTTCTTT; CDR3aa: CASSLFRGLNTEAFF
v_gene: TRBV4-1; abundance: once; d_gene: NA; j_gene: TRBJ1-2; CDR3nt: TGCGCCAGCAGCCAAGATCTTAGGGGAAACTATGGCTACACCTTC; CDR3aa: CASSQDLRGNYGYTF
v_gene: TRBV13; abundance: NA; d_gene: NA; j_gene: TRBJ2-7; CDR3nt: TGTGCCAGCAGCGGGGGGGCCGGGGACGAGCAGTACTTC; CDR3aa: CASSGGAGDEQYF
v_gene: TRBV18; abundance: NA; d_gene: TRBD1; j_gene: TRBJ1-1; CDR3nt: TGTGCCAGCTCACCAACAACAGGGGGAGGGACTGAAGCTTTCTTT; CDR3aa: CASSPTTGGGTEAFF
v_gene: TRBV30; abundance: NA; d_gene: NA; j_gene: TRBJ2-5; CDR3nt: TGTGCCTGGAGGGGTAGGGGGAACGGGGAGACCCAGTACTTC; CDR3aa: CAWRGRGNGETQYF
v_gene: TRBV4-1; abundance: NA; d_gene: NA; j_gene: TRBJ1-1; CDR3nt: TGCGCCAGCAGCTCTATCGGAGTAGGGGGGGGCACTGAAGCTTTCTTT; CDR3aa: CASSSIGVGGGTEAFF